One and the same sample provided the 11 T cell receptor beta chains below, sequenced in a study of control samples from healthy donors and cancer patients. Sequenced by immunoSEQ multiplex PCR; TCRdb stores in-frame clones only, minus some. The repertoire holds around 110,000 clones, with approximately 93% as singletons. The sequenced sample consisted of blood. These receptors were collected from a man aged 25 to 40 in good health.

This chain links TRBV11-2 with TRBJ2-7; the D gene is possibly TRBD2 (5 bases). There are 16 residues in the CDR3. Germline CDR1 is SGHAT and CDR2 is FQNNGV. The V and J ends lost 1 base and 2 bases respectively, with 15 bases between them. This CDR3 is CASSLGSSGNAYEQYF. CDR3 DNA sequence: TGTGCCAGCAGCTTAGGCTCATCCGGGAACGCCTACGAGCAGTACTTC.

The chain combines TRBV28 with TRBJ2-7; 9 bases are shared with TRBD1. The V gene's germline CDR1 is MDHEN and CDR2 SYDVKM. This CDR3 region has 14 residues. V dropped 7 bases and J dropped 3; count of bases not matched to a gene: 7. The CDR3 loop reads CASTIPGQGYEQYF. The CDR3 DNA reads as TGTGCCAGCACTATCCCGGGACAGGGCTACGAGCAGTACTTC.

The chain combines TRBV7-9 with TRBJ2-1; 11 bases align to TRBD2. This CDR3 has 18 amino acids. J lost 0 bases, V lost 3 bases, and 7 bases had no gene match. Germline lookup yields CDR1 SEHNR and CDR2 FQNEAQ (reference sequence). The CDR3 DNA sequence: TGTGCCAGCAGCTTCCCTAGCGGGGGGCCACACTCCTACAATGAGCAGTTCTTC. It specifies CASSFPSGGPHSYNEQFF. The entire variable domain, with the rest obtained from reference TRBV7-9 and TRBJ2-1, is as follows: DTGVSQNPRHKITKRGQNVTFRCDPISEHNRLYWYRQTLGQGPEFLTYFQNEAQLEKSRLLSDRFSAERPKGSFSTLEIQRTEQGDSAMYLCASSFPSGGPHSYNEQFFGPGTRLTVL.

This sequence joins TRBV5-1 and TRBJ2-3; 7 bases are shared with TRBD2. The V gene's germline CDR1 is SGHRS and CDR2 YFSETQ. Trimming took 3 bases from V and 5 from J; bases not matched to a gene: 12. The CDR3 is 16 residues long. The CDR3 DNA reads as TGCGCCAGCAGCTCGACAATTACAGGCGGGGGAGATACGCAGTATTTT. The encoded protein is CASSSTITGGGDTQYF. Using reference TRBV5-1 and TRBJ2-3 for the parts outside the CDR3, the full variable domain is KAGVTQTPRYLIKTRGQQVTLSCSPISGHRSVSWYQQTPGQGLQFLFEYFSETQRNKGNFPGRFSGRQFSNSRSEMNVSTLELGDSALYLCASSSTITGGGDTQYFGPGTRLTVL.

The chain carries TRBV3-1 (or the pseudogene TRBV3-2) and TRBJ1-1, with D unclear. The CDR3 sequence is 13 residues long. Germline V gene data show CDR1 as LGHDT and CDR2 as YNNKEL (reference sequence). V lost 1 base and J lost 4, with 7 bases in between. The DNA for the CDR3 is TGTGCCAGCAGCCAAGGGCGGGGCACTGAAGCTTTCTTT. This gives the protein CASSQGRGTEAFF.

The V gene is TRBV6-5, the J gene TRBJ1-6; 7 bases are a match to TRBD1. Germline values: CDR1 MNHEY, CDR2 SVGAGI. The CDR3 totals 15 residues. V shed 5 bases and J 5 bases; nucleotides not matched to a gene: 6. CDR3 protein: CASSRGQRNNSPLHF. CDR3 nucleotide sequence: TGTGCCAGCAGTCGGGGACAGAGGAATAATTCACCCCTCCACTTT.

The chain employs TRBV6-1 and TRBJ2-7, with D maybe TRBD1 (6 bases). In germline, CDR1 is MNHNS, CDR2 SASEGT. Trimming pared 2 bases from V and 0 bases from J, leaving 11 bases between. The CDR3 contains 15 residues. The CDR3, as DNA: TGTGCCAGCAGTGAATGGTTGGACAGCTCCTACGAGCAGTACTTC. It translates to CASSEWLDSSYEQYF.

This rearrangement joins TRBV9 to TRBJ1-4; D unresolved. Between the trimmed V and J ends, which lost 4 bases and 10 bases, there was a span of 11 bases. Germline assignment: CDR1 SGDLS and CDR2 YYNGEE. CDR3 size: 12 residues. CDR3 sequence: CASSPSRGKLFF. CDR3 sequence (DNA): TGTGCCAGCAGCCCCAGTCGGGGAAAACTGTTTTTT. Combining the CDR3 with reference TRBV9 and TRBJ1-4 gives the whole variable domain DSGVTQTPKHLITATGQRVTLRCSPRSGDLSVYWYQQSLDQGLQFLIQYYNGEERAKGNILERFSAQQFPDLHSELNLSSLELGDSALYFCASSPSRGKLFFGSGTQLSVL.

The chain combines TRBV5-5 with TRBJ2-5, with D tentatively TRBD1 (5 bases). This CDR3 region has 17 residues. V lost 2 bases to trimming and J lost 2 bases, with 19 bases between them. CDR1 is SGHKS and CDR2 is YYEKEE in the germline V gene (reference sequence). This chain's CDR3 is CASSLRGSRPSQETQYF. In DNA, the CDR3 is TGTGCCAGCAGCTTAAGGGGATCCCGACCCTCACAAGAGACCCAGTACTTC.

V is TRBV7-8 and J is TRBJ1-1; 12 positions match TRBD1. Germline V gene data show CDR1 as SGHVS and CDR2 as FQNEAQ. V shed 5 bases and J 4 bases; nucleotides not matched to a gene: 5. The CDR3 extends over 15 amino acids. The CDR3 nucleotides are TGTGCCAGCAGCGCGGGACAGGGGGCAGTCACTGAAGCTTTCTTT. This gives the protein CASSAGQGAVTEAFF.

The chain has TRBV7-2 and TRBJ2-2, with a possible D match to TRBD1 (6 bases). V shed 1 base and J shed 5 bases, with 8 bases lying between them. This CDR3 is 14 amino acids long. Per germline, CDR1 SGHTA and CDR2 FQGNSA. CDR3 sequence (DNA): TGTGCCAGCAGCTTAGTTACAGGGACCGGGGAGCTGTTTTTT. Translating it yields CASSLVTGTGELFF.